The T cell receptor beta chain described here comes from a study of cytomegalovirus exposure and HLA in healthy donors. Study results and limitations: The study designated over 150 TCR beta chains cytomegalovirus-associated.

There are 12 residues in the CDR3. Germline CDR1 and CDR2: LGHNT and FRNRAP. The ends were cut back, 0 bases at V and 6 bases at J, with 6 bases in the middle. To note about this clone: Its antigen is undetermined.

Only in-frame clones appear in the TCRdb table, and some are missing; sequencing was by immunoSEQ multiplex PCR. The table lists over 200,000 clones, around 86% of them singletons. Sequencing used PBMCs. V and J are TRBV12-5 and TRBJ2-7; D remains unclear. The sequence came from a woman between 18 and 30 years old in good health and CMV-seropositive. The CDR3 reads CASGLVSLEQYF. CDR3 nucleotides: TGTGCTAGTGGTTTGGTTAGTCTCGAGCAGTACTTC.